Listed here are 27 T cell receptor beta chains from one sample, sequenced in a study of T cell repertoires in cytomegalovirus infection. Their target antigens are unknown. Each CDR3 protein gets one entry after TCRdb re-called the reads with MiXCR. Of some 940,000 distinct CDR3 sequences listed, roughly 31% are singletons. Sequences were derived from cultured CD8+ T cells from PBMCs, sampled from culture after CMV antigen stimulation. The receptor set was obtained from a human donor in good health (CMV status not recorded). Some clones in this sample may be carry-over from other donors' samples.

V usage is TRBV27 and J usage is TRBJ2-3; TRBD2 might be the D (5 bases). The CDR3 is 17 amino acids. The V gene lost 4 bases and the J gene lost 2 bases, with 19 bases spanning the gap. The germline V gene encodes CDR1 MNHEY and CDR2 SMNVEV (reference sequence). The CDR3 DNA reads TGTGCCAGCAGTTCAGGACGGGAATGGGTACACACAGATACGCAGTATTTT. Protein sequence: CASSSGREWVHTDTQYF.

This clonotype came up a few times. The V call is TRBV4-1, the J call TRBJ2-3; 8 bases map to TRBD2. Germline V gene sequence: CDR1 MGHRA, CDR2 YSYEKL. CDR3 length: 16 residues. Losses at the gene ends were 0 bases for V and 5 bases for J; bases not matched to a gene: 7. This CDR3 reads CASSQDGGADVDTQYF. The CDR3 DNA reads TGCGCCAGCAGCCAAGACGGGGGGGCTGATGTAGATACGCAGTATTTT.

The chain is built from TRBV19 and TRBJ1-1, with D perhaps matching TRBD1 (5 bases). The CDR3 has 16 amino acids. Germline-derived CDR1 and CDR2 are LNHDA and SQIVND (reference sequence). V was pared by 5 bases and J by 0 bases, with 16 bases between. The CDR3 DNA sequence: TGTGCCAGTAGTCCCCGTACCGGGACCCTGAACACTGAAGCTTTCTTT. Residues: CASSPRTGTLNTEAFF.

This clonotype was observed many times. V and J are TRBV6-2 or TRBV6-3 and TRBJ2-2, with TRBD1 matching over 7 bases. Per germline, CDR1 MNHEY and CDR2 SVGEGT. The CDR3 runs to 15 residues. V gave up 6 bases and J gave up 2 bases; unmatched junction bases: 6. CDR3 region: CASSFGTANTGELFF. CDR3 nucleotide sequence: TGTGCCAGCAGCTTCGGGACAGCAAACACCGGGGAGCTGTTTTTT.

This rearrangement joins TRBV27 to TRBJ2-3; unclear D gene. V lost 0 bases and J 1 base, leaving 5 bases between the germline ends. This CDR3 spans 14 amino acids. Germline CDR1 reads MNHEY; CDR2 reads SMNVEV (reference sequence). CDR3 amino acids: CASSLSIGTDTQYF. The CDR3 nucleotides read TGTGCCAGCAGTTTATCGATTGGCACAGATACGCAGTATTTT.

The chain has TRBV20-1 and TRBJ2-5, with 10 bases fitting TRBD2. Germline CDR1 DFQATT, CDR2 SNEGSKA (reference sequence). V lost 6 bases and J lost 4; bases outside the gene matches: 11. There are 15 residues in the CDR3. CDR3: CSARSSGGYGETQYF. The CDR3, as DNA: TGCAGTGCCCGCTCTAGCGGGGGTTACGGAGAGACCCAGTACTTC.

This clonotype showed up just a few times. This chain connects TRBV12-3 or TRBV12-4 to TRBJ2-7; 12 bases are shared with TRBD1. Trimming at V came to 7 bases and at J to 5 bases, leaving 9 bases not matched to a gene. The CDR3 is 15 residues long. CDR3 bases: TGTGCCAGCACCTCCGGGGACAGGGGGCTCCACGAGCAGTACTTC. Residues: CASTSGDRGLHEQYF.

Only a few counts were recorded for this clonotype. J is TRBJ1-1 and V is TRBV9; D unclear. The CDR3 runs to 15 residues. The germline V gene has CDR1 SGDLS and CDR2 YYNGEE. V lost 4 bases, J lost 0 bases, and 13 bases lay in between. Here the CDR3 reads CASSPHRRVNTEAFF. DNA for the CDR3: TGTGCCAGCAGCCCTCACCGTAGGGTGAACACTGAAGCTTTCTTT.

This rearrangement joins TRBV27 to TRBJ2-1; 11 bases agree with TRBD2. The CDR3 runs to 15 residues. V was pared by 2 bases and J by 8 bases, with 5 bases of the junction left unmatched. Germline lookup yields CDR1 MNHEY and CDR2 SMNVEV (reference sequence). CDR3 region: CASSLVAGGPYEQFF. The CDR3 DNA sequence: TGTGCCAGCAGTTTAGTAGCGGGGGGGCCCTATGAGCAGTTCTTC.

The chain employs TRBV9 and TRBJ2-3; the D gene is possibly TRBD2 (6 bases). The germline V and J ends were trimmed by 3 bases and 2 bases, with 22 bases remaining between them. The CDR3 extends over 18 amino acids. Germline V gene sequence: CDR1 SGDLS, CDR2 YYNGEE. This CDR3 is CASSAHTTGRGNTDTQYF. The CDR3 region has the DNA TGTGCCAGCAGCGCCCATACCACGGGTCGGGGGAACACAGATACGCAGTATTTT. The full variable domain, completed using reference TRBV9 and TRBJ2-3, is DSGVTQTPKHLITATGQRVTLRCSPRSGDLSVYWYQQSLDQGLQFLIQYYNGEERAKGNILERFSAQQFPDLHSELNLSSLELGDSALYFCASSAHTTGRGNTDTQYFGPGTRLTVL.

This clonotype was seen at least ten times. This sequence joins TRBV7-9 and TRBJ2-7; tentatively, D is TRBD1 (5 bases). The CDR3 length is 15 residues. Germline CDR1 reads SEHNR; CDR2 reads FQNEAQ (reference sequence). Trimming cost V 5 bases and J 3 bases, with 17 bases left between them. The CDR3 reads CASSAGLFRGYEQYF. DNA for the CDR3: TGTGCCAGCAGCGCCGGGTTATTTAGGGGCTACGAGCAGTACTTC.

The rearrangement uses TRBV9 and TRBJ1-6; 8 bases fit TRBD1. V was pared by 0 bases and J by 5 bases, with 13 bases of the junction left unmatched. Germline V lookup: CDR1 SGDLS, CDR2 YYNGEE. CDR3 length equals 19 residues. For the CDR3, the DNA is TGTGCCAGCAGCGTAGAAGGGACAGGTTTTTCGGGAGATAATTCACCCCTCCACTTT. Its translation: CASSVEGTGFSGDNSPLHF.

Worth noting for this clonotype: A read error may produce the germline difference seen at one junction end. The chain links TRBV5-1 to TRBJ1-1; D is undetermined. Per the germline V gene, CDR1 is SGHRS and CDR2 is YFSETQ. This CDR3 contains 15 residues. The CDR3 DNA reads TGCGCCAACAGCTTGGCCAGAGAGGCGGGAACTGAAGCTTTCTTT. It is translated as CANSLAREAGTEAFF.

There are a few counts of this clonotype. The V and J genes are TRBV6-1 and TRBJ2-3, with D unresolved. Germline CDR1 is MNHNS and CDR2 is SASEGT. With 8 bases removed from V and 6 bases from J, the gap between germline ends came to 21 bases. CDR3 length equals 15 residues. This CDR3 is CASCGSDHLPDTQYF. The CDR3 bases are TGTGCCAGCTGTGGAAGCGACCATCTCCCGGATACGCAGTATTTT.

V usage is TRBV28 and J usage is TRBJ2-7, with 7 bases fitting TRBD1. J gave up 6 bases and V 2 bases, and 4 bases lay outside the gene matches. There are 13 residues in the CDR3. Per the germline V gene, CDR1 is MDHEN and CDR2 is SYDVKM. This CDR3 reads CASSLTGDGEQYV. The CDR3 coding sequence is TGTGCCAGCAGTTTAACAGGGGATGGCGAGCAGTACGTC.

With respect to this clonotype: Possible read error: a much larger clone is one base away. This chain joins TRBV7-9 and TRBJ2-3; no clear D. CDR3 length equals 13 residues. Germline assignment: CDR1 SEHNR and CDR2 FQNEAQ (reference sequence). V was cut by 5 bases and J by 2 bases, with 8 bases left in between. In DNA, the CDR3 is TGTGCCAGCAGCCCCCCCCCCACAGATACGCAGTATTTT. It codes for CASSPPPTDTQYF.

The CDR3 protein is CATQDWAPGNTEAFF. CDR3 DNA: TGTGCCACCCAAGACTGGGCCCCGGGAAACACTGAAGCTTTCTTT. This chain joins TRBV6-1 and TRBJ1-1, with D hard to call. The CDR3 sequence is 15 residues long. Germline V gene data show CDR1 as MNHNS and CDR2 as SASEGT. Deletions cut 10 bases from V and 2 bases from J, with 20 bases between.

The chain employs TRBV6-1 and TRBJ2-2; D uncertain. V lost 5 bases to trimming and J lost 4 bases, with 14 bases between them. The CDR3 loop spans 15 amino acids. Germline CDR1 and CDR2: MNHNS and SASEGT. As DNA, the CDR3 is TGTGCCAGCAGTTACCCCGACATTGGCACCGGGGAGCTGTTTTTT. Translation: CASSYPDIGTGELFF.

The chain combines TRBV27 with TRBJ2-7; 8 bases align to TRBD1. Unmatched junction bases numbered 6, after V lost 2 bases and J lost 6 bases. Per the germline V gene, CDR1 is MNHEY and CDR2 is SMNVEV (reference sequence). The CDR3 has 14 amino acids. The CDR3 is CASSLVGQGREQYF. DNA for the CDR3: TGTGCCAGCAGTTTAGTAGGACAGGGTCGCGAGCAGTACTTC.

This clonotype has more than one count but fewer than ten. CDR3 nucleotide sequence: TGTGCCAGCAGTGAATATGAGCGTGAAGCTTTCTTT. Translating it yields CASSEYEREAFF. The V call is TRBV2, the J call TRBJ1-1; D is uncertain. From germline, CDR1 is SNHLY and CDR2 FYNNEI. The CDR3 loop spans 12 amino acids. Trimming took 2 bases from V and 7 from J, leaving 8 bases between them. The full variable domain, rest sourced from reference TRBV2 and TRBJ1-1, is EPEVTQTPSHQVTQMGQEVILRCVPISNHLYFYWYRQILGQKVEFLVSFYNNEISEKSEIFDDQFSVERPDGSNFTLKIRSTKLEDSAMYFCASSEYEREAFFGQGTRLTVV.

This clonotype showed up just once. This may come from a read error, since a much larger clone is one base off. The chain uses TRBV7-2 and TRBJ1-1, with unresolved D. Looked up from germline, CDR1 is SGHTA and CDR2 is FQGNSA. The CDR3 is 13 residues long. CDR3 protein: CARSLPVVTEAFF. CDR3 bases: TGTGCCCGCAGCTTACCCGTTGTCACTGAAGCTTTCTTT.

The chain couples TRBV6-6 to TRBJ1-4; D possibly corresponds to TRBD1 (5 bases). The CDR3 covers 15 residues. Trimming took off 1 base at V and 6 bases at J, with 12 bases between the two ends. Germline-derived CDR1 and CDR2 are MNHNY and SVGAGI (reference sequence). The CDR3 DNA reads as TGTGCCAGCAGTTACTTCAAGGGGCGGGATGAAAAACTGTTTTTT. Encoded protein: CASSYFKGRDEKLFF.

This clonotype turned up a few times. The chain joins TRBV7-2 to TRBJ1-4, with unresolved D. This CDR3 contains 14 residues. Germline V gives CDR1 SGHTA, CDR2 FQGNSA. V was trimmed by 2 bases and J by 8 bases, leaving 12 bases between them. This CDR3 reads CASSLSVGGEKLFF. The CDR3 coding sequence is TGTGCCAGCAGCTTAAGCGTCGGCGGAGAAAAACTGTTTTTT.

The chain combines TRBV24-1 with TRBJ2-5; TRBD2 agrees at 8 bases. J lost 4 bases, V lost 3 bases, and 9 bases had no gene match. CDR1 is KGHDR and CDR2 is SFDVKD in the germline V gene. The CDR3 sequence is 16 residues long. CDR3 in amino acids: CATSDAPGLDAETQYF. CDR3 coding DNA: TGTGCCACCAGTGATGCGCCGGGACTAGATGCAGAGACCCAGTACTTC.

The chain recombines TRBV7-8 with TRBJ2-2, with D perhaps TRBD2 (5 bases). Germline CDR1 reads SGHVS; CDR2 reads FQNEAQ. CDR3 length equals 17 residues. V lost 2 bases and J 7 bases, leaving 20 bases between the germline ends. For the CDR3, the DNA is TGTGCCAGCAGCTTATTTTCTTCGACTACGACGCTCGGGGAGCTGTTTTTT. Its protein is CASSLFSSTTTLGELFF.

The chain joins TRBV7-9 to TRBJ2-3; the match to TRBD2 covers 10 bases. Germline-derived CDR1 and CDR2 are SEHNR and FQNEAQ (reference sequence). V lost 6 bases and J lost 4; bases outside the gene matches: 16. The CDR3 runs to 18 residues. In DNA form, the CDR3 reads TGTGCCAGCAGATACCATAAACCCGGGACTAGCGTCCCAGATACGCAGTATTTT. Protein product: CASRYHKPGTSVPDTQYF. The entire variable domain, with the rest obtained from reference TRBV7-9 and TRBJ2-3, is as follows: DTGVSQNPRHKITKRGQNVTFRCDPISEHNRLYWYRQTLGQGPEFLTYFQNEAQLEKSRLLSDRFSAERPKGSFSTLEIQRTEQGDSAMYLCASRYHKPGTSVPDTQYFGPGTRLTVL.

The rearrangement links TRBV6-1 to TRBJ2-2; D is possibly TRBD2 (5 bases). Per the germline V gene, CDR1 is MNHNS and CDR2 is SASEGT. The V end was cut by 7 bases, the J end by 5 bases, with 8 bases between. The CDR3 has 12 amino acids. CDR3 sequence (DNA): TGTGCCAGCATTACGGGGACCGGGGAGCTGTTTTTT. Translated: CASITGTGELFF.